This is a list of T cell receptor beta chains from one sample in a study of CD8 T cells in ankylosing spondylitis. In TCRdb, the 5' RACE reads were re-called with MiXCR into one record per CDR3 protein. The data show 200,000 to 300,000 distinct CDR3 sequences, with roughly a third seen just once and 3.5% to 4.5% held by the top ten. Source material: blood, either unsorted or a sorted T cell fraction (not recorded which). These receptors were taken from a male donor with ankylosing spondylitis or in good health (not recorded which). CDR3s include the opening cysteine and the closing phenylalanine or tryptophan.

TRBV12-3/TRBV12-4	TRBJ1-2	CASSLGGAGGYGYTF
TRBV7-6	TRBJ2-7	CASSLETHYEQYF
TRBV7-2	TRBJ2-3	CASSVTGGSADTQYF
TRBV20-1	TRBJ2-3	CSARDGGYRGSDTQYF
TRBV9	TRBJ2-3	CASSATNWPDTQYF
TRBV12-3/TRBV12-4	TRBJ2-1	CASSLAAREQFF
TRBV7-9	TRBJ1-6	CASSLMWEASPLHF
TRBV7-9	TRBJ1-5	CASSPGQGWNQPQHF
TRBV5-1	TRBJ2-7	CASSLAEQGGEDLYEQYF
TRBV20-1	TRBJ2-7	CSARGLARVAEQYF
TRBV20-1	TRBJ2-1	CSARGLAGGSLKQFF
TRBV11-2	TRBJ2-3	CASSGQGAMDTQYF
TRBV27	TRBJ1-5	CASSKLYEQPQHF
TRBV12-3/TRBV12-4	TRBJ1-4	CASSRRGQTNEKLFF
TRBV7-9	TRBJ2-1	CASSGGKSPSYNEQFF
TRBV15	TRBJ2-3	CATSRDRGGSSTQYF
TRBV20-1	TRBJ2-5	CSAWGLDGRETQYF
TRBV6-5	TRBJ2-7	CASSYSGTSANEQYF
TRBV7-6	TRBJ2-1	CASSPITGDYKAYNEQFF
TRBV12-3/TRBV12-4	TRBJ1-5	CASGMGGSSNQPQHF
TRBV6-5	TRBJ2-1	CASSYSGRLSYNEQFF
TRBV28	TRBJ2-3	CASSFTGGGFVTDTQYF
TRBV10-3	TRBJ2-7	CAISEAVREEQYF
TRBV6-4	TRBJ2-3	CASSPGTSGGPDTQYF
TRBV7-6	TRBJ2-6	CASSPSPGANVLTF
TRBV29-1	TRBJ2-3	CSVGLNADTQYF
TRBV29-1	TRBJ1-1	CSVGRISNTEAFF
TRBV20-1	TRBJ2-3	CSARAGFTDTQYF
TRBV7-6	TRBJ1-1	CASSLALRSGNTEAFF
TRBV29-1	TRBJ1-1	CSVLRGGDTEAFF
TRBV12-3/TRBV12-4	TRBJ1-1	CASSLGLSGTEAFF
TRBV5-6	TRBJ1-1	CASSLFAEAFF
TRBV15	TRBJ2-7	CATSRDLVGQGNYEQYF
TRBV12-3/TRBV12-4	TRBJ2-5	CASSFRRGPGETQYF
TRBV6-5	TRBJ2-4	CASSSAAATQQHIQYF
TRBV20-1	TRBJ1-1	CSAHRTGANTEAFF
TRBV12-3/TRBV12-4	TRBJ2-2	CASSFGRGGGRNTGELFF
TRBV20-1	TRBJ2-7	CSAPGQDNYEQYF
TRBV12-3/TRBV12-4	TRBJ2-3	CASSLTQQDTQYF
TRBV12-3/TRBV12-4	TRBJ2-1	CASRMGGAPHNEQFF
TRBV12-3/TRBV12-4	TRBJ2-1	CASSGWPYNEQFF
TRBV12-3/TRBV12-4	TRBJ2-7	CASSLAAKQYF
TRBV6-5	TRBJ1-3	CASSYLTSHGLGTIYF
TRBV4-2	TRBJ2-7	CASSQGLRTESSYEQYF
TRBV12-3/TRBV12-4	TRBJ2-3	CASVSAGGGTDTQYF
TRBV5-5	TRBJ2-1	CASSLVARLHGEQFF
TRBV15	TRBJ1-5	CATSRGRALNQPQHF
TRBV10-3	TRBJ2-1	CAISESSAGGPSEQFF
TRBV9	TRBJ2-1	CASGGATYNEQFF
TRBV15	TRBJ2-7	CATSRETGSPYEQYF